This passage covers 28 T cell receptor beta chains from one sample sequenced in a study of T cells in Graves' hyperthyroidism and ophthalmopathy. The CDR3 regions of TCR beta were amplified from RNA transcripts. The primer set for the first-round RT-PCR of the TCR CDR3 was HTBI. TCRdb redid the calling of the multiplex PCR reads with MiXCR, one entry per CDR3 protein. The sample records hundreds of thousands of distinct CDR3 sequences, over 35% being singletons. The material sequenced was blood. All receptors derive from a man between 18 and 29 years old with Graves' hyperthyroidism.

This clonotype was counted between two and nine times. The gene calls are TRBV2 and TRBJ2-7, with 9 bases matching TRBD2. CDR3 length: 14 residues. Trimming took 6 bases from V and 2 from J; bases not matched to a gene: 5. Germline-derived CDR1 and CDR2 are SNHLY and FYNNEI. CDR3 sequence: CASSLSGGTYEQYF. As DNA, the CDR3 is TGTGCCAGCAGCTTAAGCGGGGGGACCTACGAGCAGTACTTC.

Concerning this clonotype: A much larger clone differs by one base, so this may be a read error. The chain has TRBV5-1 and TRBJ2-6; the D is unclear. CDR1 and CDR2 from the germline V gene are SGHRS and YFSETQ. This CDR3 has 12 amino acids. The CDR3 is CASSFGDNVLTF. In DNA, the CDR3 is TGCGCCAGCAGCTTTGGGGACAACGTCCTGACTTTC.

The rearrangement uses TRBV20-1 and TRBJ1-1; D is undetermined. CDR3 length equals 12 residues. Between the trimmed V and J ends, which lost 2 bases and 11 bases, there was a span of 15 bases. The germline V gene has CDR1 DFQATT and CDR2 SNEGSKA (reference sequence). CDR3 sequence (DNA): TGCAGTGCTAGAAAGGCGGGGAATATGGCTTTCTTT. This encodes CSARKAGNMAFF.

Only a few counts were recorded for this clonotype. The chain couples TRBV28 to TRBJ2-2, with a tentative D call TRBD1 (6 bases). The germline gives CDR1 MDHEN, CDR2 SYDVKM. The CDR3 is 14 amino acids. V was shortened by 6 bases and J by 7 bases, with 15 bases between the two germline ends. This CDR3 reads CASSQGQLSGELFF. In nucleotides, the CDR3 is TGTGCCAGCAGCCAGGGGCAGCTCAGCGGGGAGCTGTTTTTT.

This chain links TRBV29-1 with TRBJ2-7; D ambiguous. The germline gives CDR1 SQVTM, CDR2 ANQGSEA. V dropped 3 bases and J dropped 3 bases, with 9 bases sitting between them. CDR3 length: 12 amino acids. CDR3 nucleotides: TGCAGCGTTGAGGGCGGATTCTACGAGCAGTACTTC. Translated: CSVEGGFYEQYF.

Many counts were recorded for this clonotype. The chain's CDR3 is CSVARGDGSYEQYF. As DNA, the CDR3 is TGCAGCGTTGCGCGCGGCGATGGGTCCTACGAGCAGTACTTC. This sequence joins TRBV29-1 and TRBJ2-7; D gene uncertain. The CDR3 contains 14 residues. Trimming stripped 4 bases from V and 1 base from J, with 14 bases between. In germline, CDR1 is SQVTM, CDR2 ANQGSEA.

At least ten counts were recorded for this clonotype. V is TRBV9 and J is TRBJ2-7; 7 bases fit TRBD1. The CDR3 has 14 amino acids. After removal of 3 bases from V and 2 bases from J, the junction contained 5 bases not matched to a gene. Germline CDR1 and CDR2: SGDLS and YYNGEE. The CDR3 region has the DNA TGTGCCAGCAGCGGCCGGGACAGCCCCTACGAGCAGTACTTC. This translates into CASSGRDSPYEQYF.

The rearrangement joins TRBV11-1 to TRBJ1-4, with unresolved D. There are 13 residues in the CDR3. Germline values: CDR1 SGHAT, CDR2 FQDESV (reference sequence). V lost 11 bases and J 7 bases, leaving 17 bases between the germline ends. CDR3 nucleotides: TGTGCCTGGAGGTCAAGGGCTGCTGAAAAACTGTTTTTT. Translation gives CAWRSRAAEKLFF. Based on the CDR3 plus reference TRBV11-1 and TRBJ1-4, the full variable domain is EAEVAQSPRYKITEKSQAVAFWCDPISGHATLYWYRQILGQGPELLVQFQDESVVDDSQLPKDRFSAERLKGVDSTLKIQPAELGDSAMYLCAWRSRAAEKLFFGSGTQLSVL.

The count of this clonotype is one. The junction differs from germline at one of its ends, possibly a read error. The V call is TRBV11-2, the J call TRBJ1-2; D is uncertain. Per the germline V gene, CDR1 is SGHAT and CDR2 is FQNNGV. The CDR3 is 15 amino acids. Here the CDR3 reads CAGSLGLGQAYGYTF. The CDR3 region has the DNA TGTGCCGGCAGCTTAGGGTTAGGGCAGGCCTATGGCTACACCTTC.

This chain links TRBV2 with TRBJ2-7, with 8 bases identical to TRBD1. Germline lookup yields CDR1 SNHLY and CDR2 FYNNEI. Trimming took 5 bases from V and 6 from J; bases not matched to a gene: 9. The length of the CDR3 is 14 residues. CDR3 DNA: TGTGCCAGCAGTTACAGGGGGGAGGAGAGCGAGCAGTACTTC. Translation: CASSYRGEESEQYF.

Concerning this clonotype: This may be a read error: a much more frequent sequence differs by one nucleotide. The chain couples TRBV7-6 to TRBJ1-4, with TRBD1 as a possible D gene (5 bases). The CDR3 totals 13 residues. V lost 11 bases, J lost 12 bases, and 22 bases lay in between. Germline V gene sequence: CDR1 SGHVS, CDR2 FNYEAQ. The CDR3 DNA reads TGTGCCGGCCAGGGTCCAAGGGGAACCCAACTGTTTTTT. Its translation: CAGQGPRGTQLFF.

In this sample, this clonotype turned up many times. The J gene is TRBJ2-6, the V gene TRBV10-3; 9 bases map to TRBD1. CDR3 length: 15 amino acids. Germline V gene data show CDR1 as ENHRY and CDR2 as SYGVKD. The V segment lost 10 bases and the J segment 1 base; nucleotides outside the gene matches: 5. The CDR3 bases are TGTGCCACGGGACAGGGCCGATCTGGGGCCAACGTCCTGACTTTC. Its translation: CATGQGRSGANVLTF.

This clonotype was detected ten times or more. This chain links TRBV29-1 with TRBJ2-6, with unresolved D. Germline V gives CDR1 SQVTM, CDR2 ANQGSEA. The CDR3 runs to 13 residues. Deletions cut 4 bases from V and 4 bases from J, with 8 bases between. The CDR3: CSVVGVGANVLTF. CDR3 nucleotides: TGCAGCGTTGTTGGGGTAGGGGCCAACGTCCTGACTTTC.

This clonotype was counted at least ten times. This chain connects TRBV6-5 to TRBJ2-5; TRBD1 matches 8 bases. J was trimmed by 4 bases and V by 5 bases; bases with no gene match: 6. CDR1 MNHEY and CDR2 SVGAGI come from the germline V gene. This CDR3 has 14 residues. This chain's CDR3 is CASSPPTGGETQYF. The CDR3 DNA reads TGTGCCAGCAGTCCTCCTACAGGGGGAGAGACCCAGTACTTC.

V is TRBV14 and J is TRBJ1-1; D is perhaps TRBD1 (6 bases). The CDR3 spans 16 residues. V lost 1 base, J lost 1 base, and 13 bases lay in between. The germline V gene encodes CDR1 SGHDN and CDR2 FVKESK. The chain's CDR3 is CASSQARGFGNTEAFF. Written as DNA, the CDR3 is TGTGCCAGCAGCCAAGCCAGGGGTTTTGGGAACACTGAAGCTTTCTTT.

The V gene is TRBV2, the J gene TRBJ1-1, with TRBD1 identical over 8 bases. CDR1 SNHLY and CDR2 FYNNEI come from the germline V gene. CDR3 size: 13 residues. J gave up 8 bases and V 2 bases, and 4 bases lay outside the gene matches. The CDR3: CASSEYRGAEAFF. CDR3 DNA sequence: TGTGCCAGCAGTGAATACAGGGGGGCCGAAGCTTTCTTT.

Regarding this clonotype: Germline and junction disagree at one end, which may indicate a read error. The chain links TRBV7-6 to TRBJ2-2; possibly TRBD2 for D (5 bases). This CDR3 has 15 amino acids. The V gene's germline CDR1 is SGHVS and CDR2 FNYEAQ. CDR3 nucleotide sequence: TGTGCCAGCAGTTTAGCGCGTGACGGCACCGGGGAGCTGTTTTTT. It codes for CASSLARDGTGELFF.

The J gene is TRBJ2-7, the V gene TRBV9, with TRBD1 matching over 7 bases. Trimming removed 3 bases from V and 6 bases from J; junction bases left unmatched: 12. The CDR3 contains 15 residues. CDR1 SGDLS and CDR2 YYNGEE come from the germline V gene. The CDR3 is CASSGKGGQSSEQYF. CDR3 DNA: TGTGCCAGCAGCGGAAAAGGGGGACAGAGCTCCGAGCAGTACTTC.

The chain joins TRBV29-1 to TRBJ1-1; 9 bases match TRBD1. The V gene end was trimmed by 7 bases and the J gene end by 7 bases; junction bases not matched to a gene: 7. This CDR3 is 12 amino acids long. Germline V CDR1 and CDR2: SQVTM, ANQGSEA. The CDR3 reads CSAIQGANEAFF. The DNA for the CDR3 is TGCAGCGCGATACAGGGGGCTAATGAAGCTTTCTTT.

On this clonotype: This may be a read error: a much more frequent sequence differs by one nucleotide. The rearrangement links TRBV7-8 to TRBJ1-6, with D possibly TRBD1 on 5 matching bases. CDR1 SGHVS and CDR2 FQNEAQ come from the germline V gene. This CDR3 contains 15 residues. With 2 bases removed from V and 7 bases from J, the gap between germline ends came to 12 bases. CDR3 bases: TGTGCCAGCAGCTTAAAGAGACAGCCGAATTCACCCCTCCACTTT. This gives the protein CASSLKRQPNSPLHF.

Points on this clonotype: It may be a read error: a sequence one base away is much more abundant. The chain combines TRBV19 with TRBJ2-6; maybe TRBD2 (6 bases). This CDR3 is built from 17 residues. Germline loops: CDR1 LNHDA, CDR2 SQIVND (reference sequence). Trimming took 3 bases from V and 2 from J, leaving 14 bases between them. The chain's CDR3 is CASSMGDFRAGANVLTF. Here the CDR3 DNA reads TGTGCCAGTAGTATGGGGGACTTTAGGGCTGGGGCCAACGTCCTGACTTTC.

The table lists this clonotype with many counts. J is TRBJ2-2 and V is TRBV29-1; 7 positions agree with TRBD2. This CDR3 comprises 15 residues. Trimming at V came to 3 bases and at J to 1 base, leaving 5 bases not matched to a gene. CDR1 and CDR2 (germline): SQVTM, ANQGSEA. The CDR3 region is CSVEWLAENTGELFF. The CDR3 DNA follows: TGCAGCGTTGAGTGGCTAGCGGAGAACACCGGGGAGCTGTTTTTT.

This clonotype was detected a few times. The chain has TRBV12-3 or TRBV12-4 and TRBJ1-2; 8 bases map to TRBD1. V lost 3 bases to trimming and J lost 8 bases; unmatched junction nucleotides: 8. This CDR3 spans 14 amino acids. The CDR3 DNA sequence: TGTGCCAGCAGTTTCGGGAGCAGGGGGCGCGGCTACACCTTC. It codes for CASSFGSRGRGYTF.

For the CDR3, the DNA is TGTGCCAGCAGCTTTGGTGGTCTTGGCAGGGCAGAGACCCAGTACTTC. It codes for CASSFGGLGRAETQYF. The chain recombines TRBV7-2 with TRBJ2-5, with D possibly TRBD1 on 5 matching bases. The CDR3 length is 16 residues. Germline loops: CDR1 SGHTA, CDR2 FQGNSA. The ends were cut back, 3 bases at V and 4 bases at J, with 18 bases in the middle.

This clonotype has a count of ten or more. This chain links TRBV2 with TRBJ2-7; D gene uncertain. The V and J ends lost 4 bases and 0 bases respectively, with 4 bases between them. From germline, CDR1 is SNHLY and CDR2 FYNNEI. CDR3 size: 12 residues. The DNA of the CDR3 is TGTGCCAGCAGTGTCAGCTCCTACGAGCAGTACTTC. Translation gives CASSVSSYEQYF. Full variable domain (remainder filled in from reference TRBV2 and TRBJ2-7): EPEVTQTPSHQVTQMGQEVILRCVPISNHLYFYWYRQILGQKVEFLVSFYNNEISEKSEIFDDQFSVERPDGSNFTLKIRSTKLEDSAMYFCASSVSSYEQYFGPGTRLTVT.

At least ten counts were recorded for this clonotype. This chain uses TRBV20-1 with TRBJ1-2; 9 positions agree with TRBD1. Germline CDR1 DFQATT, CDR2 SNEGSKA (reference sequence). This CDR3 has 14 residues. V shed 3 bases and J 5 bases; nucleotides not matched to a gene: 7. The DNA of the CDR3 is TGCAGTGCTAGTTATCGGGGACAGGGTTATGGCTACACCTTC. It translates to CSASYRGQGYGYTF.

This clonotype was observed at least ten times. The chain couples TRBV6-6 to TRBJ1-2; D gene ambiguous. The CDR3 covers 14 residues. The V gene lost 2 bases and the J gene lost 4 bases, with 11 bases spanning the gap. The germline gives CDR1 MNHNY, CDR2 SVGAGI (reference sequence). CDR3: CASSYEDGVYGYTF. The DNA for the CDR3 is TGTGCCAGCAGTTACGAGGACGGCGTCTATGGCTACACCTTC.

This clonotype was seen at least ten times. The rearrangement uses TRBV19 and TRBJ1-5; D may be TRBD1 (6 bases). Trimming cost V 10 bases and J 2 bases, with 18 bases left between them. Germline V gene sequence: CDR1 LNHDA, CDR2 SQIVND (reference sequence). The CDR3 runs to 15 residues. The CDR3 sequence: CATSATGKGNQPQHF. The CDR3 nucleotides read TGTGCCACCTCCGCTACAGGGAAGGGCAATCAGCCCCAGCATTTT.